This T cell receptor (beta chain) is from a study of shared clonotypes between healthy human individuals. The overall study: Aged between 18 and 49, the donors were a couple of women and three men.

Whole-study results and caveats: Compared with memory subsets, naive subsets generally had larger estimated richness.

V lost 6 bases and J 9 bases, leaving 21 bases between the germline ends. This CDR3 region has 15 residues. Germline CDR1 is MNHNY and CDR2 is SVGAGI (reference sequence). This clone was observed a single time. Its target is not known. The repertoire was sequenced with immunoSEQ multiplex PCR; TCRdb's copy has only in-frame clones and lacks some. This sample has about 1.1 million clones; approximately 80% occur once, and the top ten carry 0.89%. This TCR was sampled from a man between 18 and 35 years old in good health. Some clones in this sample may be carry-over from other donors' samples. V is TRBV6-6 and J is TRBJ2-1; D may be TRBD2 (6 bases). Sequencing was carried out using memory CD4+ T cells from PBMCs. Subset defined: CD45RA-negative fraction. DNA for the CDR3: TGTGCCAGCAGACTCGGGAGTGGGGGGTCGGGTGAGCAGTTCTTC. Its translation: CASRLGSGGSGEQFF.